This is a list of T cell receptor beta chains from one sample in a study of human T cells and chemical hapten exposure. TCRdb passed the 5' RACE reads through MiXCR, listing each CDR3 protein once. The table shows tens of thousands of distinct CDR3 sequences, with approximately 7.7% occurring only once. The receptor source for this set is a male donor in good health. Both conserved end residues are part of each CDR3. D genes are given only for firm matches. Size is omitted from some rows. Given values are once, few, many or a class for expanded clones.

>many|TRBJ1-2|TRBD1|TRBV7-2
TGTGCCAGCAGCAAGGGACAGGTCAACTATGGCTACACCTTC
CASSKGQVNYGYTF
>NA|TRBJ2-2|NA|TRBV20-1
TGCAGTGCTAGAAAGGGCACCGGGGAGCTGTTTTTT
CSARKGTGELFF
>many|TRBJ2-5|NA|TRBV7-9
TGTGCCAGCAGCCGTCCGGACCTCCAAGAGACCCAGTACTTC
CASSRPDLQETQYF
>few|TRBJ2-5|NA|TRBV10-3
TGTGCCATCAGTGAGTCTAGGAAGACCCAGTACTTC
CAISESRKTQYF
>few|TRBJ1-1|TRBD1|TRBV5-1
TGCGCCAGCAGCTTGAGGCCGGGACAGGCCAACACTGAAGCTTTCTTT
CASSLRPGQANTEAFF
>few|TRBJ2-7|NA|TRBV19
TGTGCCAGTAGTACGAGACTGGTTTACGAGCAGTACTTC
CASSTRLVYEQYF
>NA|TRBJ2-2|NA|TRBV5-1
NA
CASTEDTTPGSCFF
>many|TRBJ2-7|TRBD1|TRBV5-4
TGTGCCAGCAGCCCACAAGGACAGGGGGAAAACGAGCAGTACTTC
CASSPQGQGENEQYF
>few|TRBJ2-1|NA|TRBV2
TGTGCCAGCAGTAACAGTATCCAGTACAATGAGCAGTTCTTC
CASSNSIQYNEQFF
>many|TRBJ2-7|TRBD2|TRBV20-1
TGCAGTGCTAGATCGGGACTAGCGGGAGGTACCTACGAGCAGTACTTC
CSARSGLAGGTYEQYF
>NA|TRBJ2-5|NA|TRBV29-1
TGCAGCGTTGAAGACGGAGTAACAGAGACCCAGTACTTC
CSVEDGVTETQYF
>few|TRBJ2-1|NA|TRBV19
TGTGCCAGTAAGGTTAGTGGGGGAGCCTACAATGAGCAGTTCTTC
CASKVSGGAYNEQFF
>many|TRBJ2-5|TRBD2|TRBV3-1
TGTGCCAGCAGCCGGAACCTAGCGGGAGTAGGGGAGACCCAGTACTTC
CASSRNLAGVGETQYF
>many|TRBJ1-6|NA|TRBV20-1
TGCAGTGCTAGACCAGGGGAGTCCTATAATTCACCCCTCCACTTT
CSARPGESYNSPLHF
>many|TRBJ1-2|NA|TRBV6-5
TGTGCCAGCAGTTCCCAGTATGGCTACACCTTC
CASSSQYGYTF
>NA|TRBJ2-7|NA|TRBV29-1
TGCAGCGTTGAAGGGCATTCGTACGAGCAGTACTTC
CSVEGHSYEQYF
>many|TRBJ2-6|NA|TRBV5-1
TGCGCCAGCAGCTTGGTAGCGCCCTCTGGGGCCAACGTCCTGACTTTC
CASSLVAPSGANVLTF
>many|TRBJ2-7|TRBD1|TRBV4-2
TGTGCCAGCAGCCCCACGGGACAGGGGACCTACGAGCAGTACTTC
CASSPTGQGTYEQYF
>many|TRBJ2-3|TRBD1|TRBV7-6
TGTGCCAGCAGCTCCGGGACAGTCAGAGGTACGCAGTATTTT
CASSSGTVRGTQYF
>NA|TRBJ1-5|NA|TRBV3-1
TGTGCCAGCAGCCAAGGCAGGGATCAGCCCCAGCATTTT
CASSQGRDQPQHF
>few|TRBJ1-2|NA|TRBV7-8
TGTGCCAGCAGCTCGGGACAAGGGTTTTGGTTC
CASSSGQGFWF
>NA|TRBJ2-4|TRBD1|TRBV10-3
TGTGCCATCAGTGGCGGCGGCAGGGGGCTAGCCAAAAACATTCAGTACTTC
CAISGGGRGLAKNIQYF
>once|TRBJ1-5|TRBD1|TRBV3-1
TGTGCCAGCAGCCAAGGGGACAGGCGTAGCAATCAGCCCCAGCATTTT
CASSQGDRRSNQPQHF
>NA|TRBJ2-1|TRBD1|TRBV12-3/TRBV12-4
TGTGCCAGCAGTTTAGGGCAGGGGGTTGGCTATGAGCAGTTCTTC
CASSLGQGVGYEQFF
>many|TRBJ2-5|NA|TRBV4-2
TGTGCCAGCAGCCAAGACGGGGTGGGTTACCAAGAGACCCAGTACTTC
CASSQDGVGYQETQYF
>many|TRBJ2-6|TRBD1|TRBV7-3
TGTGCCAGCAGCTTAAACAGGGGTTCATCTGGGGCCAACGTCCTGACTTTC
CASSLNRGSSGANVLTF
>NA|TRBJ1-1|TRBD1|TRBV19
TGTGCCACCCCCGAGACAGGGCGAATGAACACTGAAGCTTTCTTT
CATPETGRMNTEAFF
>NA|TRBJ2-7|NA|TRBV13
TGTGCCAGCAGCGGCGGGACAGCTACCTACGAGCAGTACTTC
CASSGGTATYEQYF
>NA|TRBJ1-1|TRBD1|TRBV7-8
TGTGCCAGCAGCCCGGGACAGTACTATTCACCTGAAGCTTTCTTT
CASSPGQYYSPEAFF
>few|TRBJ1-5|NA|TRBV29-1
TGCAGCGTTAAACAGGGCGGGCAGCCCCAGCATTTT
CSVKQGGQPQHF
>NA|TRBJ1-3|NA|TRBV14
TGTGCCAGCAGCCACGTAGGAAACACCATATATTTT
CASSHVGNTIYF
>few|TRBJ2-5|NA|TRBV5-4
TGTGCCAGCAGCTTGGGTTCAGGGTACCAAGAGACCCAGTACTTC
CASSLGSGYQETQYF
>many|TRBJ1-4|TRBD1|TRBV7-9
TGTGCCAGCAGCTTAGCCGGGACAGGGGGCCCAAGTGAAAAACTGTTTTTT
CASSLAGTGGPSEKLFF
>many|TRBJ2-7|TRBD2|TRBV20-1
TGCAGTGCTAAAAAGCGGGAGCTCGAGCAGTACTTC
CSAKKRELEQYF
>few|TRBJ2-3|NA|TRBV10-3
TGTGCCATCAGTGATGCGGGGTGGAGCACAGATACGCAGTATTTT
CAISDAGWSTDTQYF
>many|TRBJ2-1|TRBD1|TRBV6-1
TGTGCCAGCAGGGGTTTGACAGGGGCGCAGGATGAGCAGTTCTTC
CASRGLTGAQDEQFF
>many|TRBJ2-4|NA|TRBV20-1
TGCAGTGCTAGGCCCAGGAGGTTCGGAGTTCCAGGTGCCAAAAACATTCAGTACTTC
CSARPRRFGVPGAKNIQYF
>many|TRBJ2-3|NA|TRBV2
TGTGCCAGCAATAGGGCCCAGGATACGCAGTATTTT
CASNRAQDTQYF
>NA|TRBJ2-1|NA|TRBV6-2/TRBV6-3
TGTGCCAGCAGTTACGGTGGCAGTAGGGAGCAGTTCTTC
CASSYGGSREQFF
>many|TRBJ2-2|NA|TRBV5-5
TGTGCCACCGACCCGGGGTCCGGGGAGCTGTTTTTT
CATDPGSGELFF
>NA|TRBJ1-1|TRBD1|TRBV7-6
TGTGCCAGCAGCCTGCGACAGGGGGCTAGTGACACTGAAGCTTTCTTT
CASSLRQGASDTEAFF
>few|TRBJ2-1|TRBD2|TRBV5-4
TGTGCCAGCAGCCCTGGGCAAGCGGGGGGGCTCGATGAGCAGTTCTTC
CASSPGQAGGLDEQFF
>many|TRBJ2-2|NA|TRBV3-1
TGTGCCAGCAGACACGGGGACATTCCCACCGGGGAGCTGTTTTTT
CASRHGDIPTGELFF
>few|TRBJ1-1|TRBD1|TRBV27
TGTGCCAGCAGTCCGATACGGACAGGGTTGACTGAAGCTTTCTTT
CASSPIRTGLTEAFF
>many|TRBJ2-3|TRBD2|TRBV7-9
TGTGCCAGCAGCTTAGAGACTAGCGGGAGGACAGATACGCAGTATTTT
CASSLETSGRTDTQYF
>many|TRBJ2-3|NA|TRBV11-2
TGTGCCAGCTTGGGGCGCAGCGGAGGGCAGGCCTTAGATACGCAGTATTTT
CASLGRSGGQALDTQYF
>few|TRBJ2-5|NA|TRBV3-1
TGTGCCAGCAGCCGCTATTCGGAGACCCAAGAGACCCAGTACTTC
CASSRYSETQETQYF
>many|TRBJ2-1|TRBD2|TRBV7-7
TGTGCCAGCAGCTCTTATTTAGCGGGAGTGTGGAATGAGCAGTTCTTC
CASSSYLAGVWNEQFF
>few|TRBJ1-6|TRBD1|TRBV11-2
TGTGCCAGCAGCCCATACAGGGGCTCCGAACATAATTCACCCCTCCACTTT
CASSPYRGSEHNSPLHF